The source of this TCR beta chain is a study of blood T cell repertoires in COVID-19. Study overall: Acute and convalescent COVID-19 samples came from the United States, Italy and Spain. PBMCs, B-cell-depleted T cells, or T cells were the source of the cDNA or gDNA that made up the material.

Generated by immunoSEQ multiplex PCR, the TCRdb table keeps only in-frame clones and is missing some. This table has about 220,000 clones, 87% appearing once. Participants reported their clinical history, and cohort assignment relied on those reports. Germline V gene data show CDR1 as SGHTS and CDR2 as YDEGEE. Trimming removed 4 bases at V and 5 bases at J, with 19 bases between. The CDR3 consists of 16 residues. The chain couples TRBV5-8 to TRBJ1-5, with a weak D call TRBD1 (6 bases). This TCR was sampled from a woman aged 25 to 39 with acute COVID-19. Source material: PBMCs or T cells enriched from blood (not recorded which). DNA of the CDR3: TGTGCCAGCAGCCCCCTATCCGGGACAAGGGATCAGCCCCAGCATTTT. Encoded protein: CASSPLSGTRDQPQHF.